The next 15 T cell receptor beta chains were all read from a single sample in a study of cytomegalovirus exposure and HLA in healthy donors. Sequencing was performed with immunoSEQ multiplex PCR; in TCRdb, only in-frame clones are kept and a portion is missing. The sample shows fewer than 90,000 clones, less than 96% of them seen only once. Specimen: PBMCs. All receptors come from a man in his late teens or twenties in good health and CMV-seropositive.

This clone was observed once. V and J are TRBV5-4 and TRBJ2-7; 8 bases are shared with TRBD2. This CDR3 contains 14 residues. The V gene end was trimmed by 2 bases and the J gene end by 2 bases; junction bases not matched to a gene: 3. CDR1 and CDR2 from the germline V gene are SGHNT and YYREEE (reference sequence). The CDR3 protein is CASSFSGGTYEQYF. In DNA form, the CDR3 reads TGTGCCAGCAGCTTCTCGGGGGGGACCTACGAGCAGTACTTC.

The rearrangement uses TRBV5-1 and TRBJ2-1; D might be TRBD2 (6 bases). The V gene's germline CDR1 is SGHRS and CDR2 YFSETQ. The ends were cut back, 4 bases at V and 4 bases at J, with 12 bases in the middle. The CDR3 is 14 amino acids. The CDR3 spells CASSIPGSYNEQFF. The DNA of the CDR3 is TGCGCCAGCAGCATCCCCGGGAGTTACAATGAGCAGTTCTTC.

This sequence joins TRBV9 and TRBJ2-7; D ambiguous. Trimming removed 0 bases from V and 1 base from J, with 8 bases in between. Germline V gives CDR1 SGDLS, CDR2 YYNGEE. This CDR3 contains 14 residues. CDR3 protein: CASSVGDTSYEQYF. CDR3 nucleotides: TGTGCCAGCAGCGTAGGAGACACGTCCTACGAGCAGTACTTC.

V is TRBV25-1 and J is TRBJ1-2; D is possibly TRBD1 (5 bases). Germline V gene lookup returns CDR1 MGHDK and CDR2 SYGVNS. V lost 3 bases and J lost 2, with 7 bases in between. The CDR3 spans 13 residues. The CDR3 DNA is TGTGCCAGCAGTGAGGACAAAAACTATGGCTACACCTTC. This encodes CASSEDKNYGYTF.

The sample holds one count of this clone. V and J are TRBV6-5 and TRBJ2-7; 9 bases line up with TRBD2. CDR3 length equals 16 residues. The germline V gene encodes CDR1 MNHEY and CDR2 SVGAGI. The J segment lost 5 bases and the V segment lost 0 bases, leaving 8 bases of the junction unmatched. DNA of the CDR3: TGTGCCAGCAGTTACTCGGGGCGGGAGGGCCGGAACGAGCAGTACTTC. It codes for CASSYSGREGRNEQYF.

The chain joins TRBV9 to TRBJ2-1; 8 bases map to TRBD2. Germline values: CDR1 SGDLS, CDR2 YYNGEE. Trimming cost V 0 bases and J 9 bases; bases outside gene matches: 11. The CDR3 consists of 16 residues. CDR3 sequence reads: CASSVDGSGIISEQFF. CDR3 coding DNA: TGTGCCAGCAGCGTAGACGGTAGCGGGATAATTAGTGAGCAGTTCTTC.

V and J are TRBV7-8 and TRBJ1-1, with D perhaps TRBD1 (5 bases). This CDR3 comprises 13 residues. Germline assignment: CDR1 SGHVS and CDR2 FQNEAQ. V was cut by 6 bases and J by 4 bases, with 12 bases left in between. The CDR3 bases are TGTGCCAGCAGTCTAGGAGGGGCCACTGAAGCTTTCTTT. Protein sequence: CASSLGGATEAFF.

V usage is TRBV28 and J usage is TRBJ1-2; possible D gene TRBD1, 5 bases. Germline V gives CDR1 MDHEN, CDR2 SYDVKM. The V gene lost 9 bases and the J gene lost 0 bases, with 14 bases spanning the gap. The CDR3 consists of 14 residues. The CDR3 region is CARATERSNYGYTF. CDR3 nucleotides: TGTGCCAGAGCGACAGAACGCTCTAACTATGGCTACACCTTC.

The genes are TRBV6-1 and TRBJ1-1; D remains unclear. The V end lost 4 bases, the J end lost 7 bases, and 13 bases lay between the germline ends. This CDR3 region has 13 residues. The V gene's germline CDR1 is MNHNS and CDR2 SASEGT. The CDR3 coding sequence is TGTGCCAGCAGTGGACTGGAGAGAGTTGAAGCTTTCTTT. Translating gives CASSGLERVEAFF.

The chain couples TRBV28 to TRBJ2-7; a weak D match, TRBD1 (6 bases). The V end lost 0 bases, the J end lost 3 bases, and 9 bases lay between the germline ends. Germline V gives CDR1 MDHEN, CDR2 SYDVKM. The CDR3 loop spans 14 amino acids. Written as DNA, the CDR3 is TGTGCCAGCAGTTTATGGCAGGGGCACTACGAGCAGTACTTC. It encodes CASSLWQGHYEQYF.

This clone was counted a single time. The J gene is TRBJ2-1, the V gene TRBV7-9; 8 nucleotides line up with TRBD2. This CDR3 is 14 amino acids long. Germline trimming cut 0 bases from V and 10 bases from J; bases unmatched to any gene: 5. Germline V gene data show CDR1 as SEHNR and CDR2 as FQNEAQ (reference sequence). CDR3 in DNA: TGTGCCAGCAGCTTAGCGGGACTAGGAGTAGAGCAGTTCTTC. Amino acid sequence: CASSLAGLGVEQFF.

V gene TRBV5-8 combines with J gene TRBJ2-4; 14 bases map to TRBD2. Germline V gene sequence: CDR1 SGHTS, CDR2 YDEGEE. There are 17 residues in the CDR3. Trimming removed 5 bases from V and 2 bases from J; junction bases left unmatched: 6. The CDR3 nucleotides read TGTGCCAGCAGTCGGCGACTAGCGGGAGGGCCCAAAAACATTCAGTACTTC. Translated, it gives CASSRRLAGGPKNIQYF.

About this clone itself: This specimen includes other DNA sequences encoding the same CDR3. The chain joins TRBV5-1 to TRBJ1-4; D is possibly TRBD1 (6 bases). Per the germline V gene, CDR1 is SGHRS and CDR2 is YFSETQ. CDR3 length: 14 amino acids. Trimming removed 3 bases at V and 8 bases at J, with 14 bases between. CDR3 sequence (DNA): TGCGCCAGCAGCTCCGGACAGAGGGGGGAAAAACTGTTTTTT. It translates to CASSSGQRGEKLFF.

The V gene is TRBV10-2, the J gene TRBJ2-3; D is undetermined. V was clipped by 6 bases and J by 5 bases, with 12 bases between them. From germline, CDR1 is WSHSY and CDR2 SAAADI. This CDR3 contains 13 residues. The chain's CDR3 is CASRGPLGDTQYF. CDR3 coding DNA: TGCGCCAGCAGGGGCCCCCTGGGAGATACGCAGTATTTT.

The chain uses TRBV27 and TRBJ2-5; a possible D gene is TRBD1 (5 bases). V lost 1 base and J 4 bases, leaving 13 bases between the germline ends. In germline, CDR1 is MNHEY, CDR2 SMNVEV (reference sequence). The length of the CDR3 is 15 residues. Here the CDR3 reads CASSLWAVDRETQYF. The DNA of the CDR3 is TGTGCCAGCAGTTTATGGGCAGTAGACAGAGAGACCCAGTACTTC.